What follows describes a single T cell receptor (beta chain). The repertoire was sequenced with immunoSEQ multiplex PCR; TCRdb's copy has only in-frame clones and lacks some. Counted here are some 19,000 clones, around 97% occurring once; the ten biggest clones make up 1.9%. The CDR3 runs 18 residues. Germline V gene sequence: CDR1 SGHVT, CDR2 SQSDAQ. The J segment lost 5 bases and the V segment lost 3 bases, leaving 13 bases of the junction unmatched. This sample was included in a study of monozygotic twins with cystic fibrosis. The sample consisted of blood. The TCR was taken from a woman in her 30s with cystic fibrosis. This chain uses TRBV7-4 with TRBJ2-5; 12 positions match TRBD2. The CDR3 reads CASSFLGLAGTPEETQYF. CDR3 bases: TGTGCCAGCAGCTTCTTAGGACTAGCGGGGACCCCTGAGGAGACCCAGTACTTC.